This TCR beta chain originates from a study of T-cell memory formation after mild COVID-19 (dated by TCRdb to the early 2020s). Background on the whole study: Most TCR sequence clusters were specific to one of the two donors. Longitudinal TCRalpha and TCRbeta repertoire sequencing tracked T-cell clones expanding and contracting after mild COVID-19 in a couple of donors. The cohort was made up of two young adult volunteers, one female and one male, who were previously healthy. The full study reports these points: Clones contracting from day 15 to 85 had balanced CD4/CD8 phenotypes, while a second wave expanding from day 15 to 37 was biased towards CD4+. The study covered only two mild cases, and larger cohorts including severe cases with pre-infection samples were considered necessary. The second-wave clones that peaked on day 37 were not confirmed to be SARS-CoV-2 specific. Some responding clones were detected in pre-infection memory, suggesting pre-existing cross-reactive memory T cells joined the SARS-CoV-2 response. Contracting CD4+ clones were located mainly in the CM and EM memory subsets, whereas CD8+ clones were found to be enriched in EMRA.

The sample was run on an Illumina NovaSeq 6000. Using 5'RACE with constant-segment primers, TCRalpha and TCRbeta cDNA libraries were constructed, with sample barcodes and unique molecular identifiers added in the process. RNA was extracted from every sample with Trizol reagent. Libraries were amplified in two PCR steps, with a second sample barcode and Illumina TruSeq adapters added in the second step. Sequencing of the libraries was done on an Illumina NovaSeq, producing 2 x 150 bp paired-end reads. The authors' analysis ran thus. Reads were demultiplexed and collapsed into UMI-guided consensus sequences with migec v1.2.7. Using mixcr v2.1.11, UMI consensuses were aligned to TRA and TRB V and J templates and then assembled into clonotypes. Expanded or contracted clonotypes were those called significant by both edgeR and NoisET, with noise models trained on biological replicates. edgeR calls used a false discovery rate-adjusted p below 0.01 and a log2 fold-change threshold of 1. As an exploratory analysis of dynamics, PCA with hierarchical clustering was applied to max-normalized trajectories of the 1000 most abundant clonotypes. Each responding clone was given a CD4 or CD8 phenotype based on the CD4+ and CD8+ repertoires, which had been sequenced separately. TCRdb passed the public sequencing reads through fastp at Q25 and MiXCR, retaining productive beta sequences. One record per CDR3 amino acid sequence lists the most common genes and DNA. The V and J calls, along with clone size, are taken from TCRdb and not from the paper's own processing. This sample comprises 170,000 or so distinct CDR3 sequences, about a fifth of them detected only once. Approximately 22% of the sample rests with the top ten.

This clonotype has a handful of counts. No antigen is known for it. No much larger clone exists at a distance of one base, and base qualities are not known. Deletion took 8 bases off V and 7 bases off J, with a span of 12 bases between the germline ends. The CDR3, from cysteine to phenylalanine, totals 12 residues. Only the CDR3 part of the read is kept: 36 bases, read in frame from the first base. Ficoll-Paque density gradient centrifugation was the method used to isolate PBMCs. The chain employs TRBV12-3 or TRBV12-4 and TRBJ2-1; the D gene cannot be named for sure. The sample was PBMCs or a T cell subset sorted from them (not recorded which). The sequence derives from an adult woman who had mild COVID-19 (a few samples of this study predate the infection). The sample titles of this study are shuffled in the database, so cell type and time point are left out; the donor was told from shared clones. The DNA reads TGTGCCAGCCGACAATTTCAGAATGAGCAGTTCTTC. Translation gives CASRQFQNEQFF.